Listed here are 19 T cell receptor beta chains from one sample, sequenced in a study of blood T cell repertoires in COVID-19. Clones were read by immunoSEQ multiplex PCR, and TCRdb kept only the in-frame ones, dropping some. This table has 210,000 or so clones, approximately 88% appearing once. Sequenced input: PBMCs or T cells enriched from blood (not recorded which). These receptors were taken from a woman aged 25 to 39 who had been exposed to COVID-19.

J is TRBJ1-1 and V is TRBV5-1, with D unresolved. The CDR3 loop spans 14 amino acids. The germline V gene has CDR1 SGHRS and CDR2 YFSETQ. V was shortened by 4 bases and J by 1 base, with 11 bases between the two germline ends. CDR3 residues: CASSTRRGNTEAFF. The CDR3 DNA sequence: TGCGCCAGCAGCACTAGACGGGGGAACACTGAAGCTTTCTTT.

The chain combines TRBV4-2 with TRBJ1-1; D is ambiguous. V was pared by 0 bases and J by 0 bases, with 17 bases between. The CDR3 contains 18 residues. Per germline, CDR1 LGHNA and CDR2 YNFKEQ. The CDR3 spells CASSQDLGRPRLNTEAFF. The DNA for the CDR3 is TGTGCCAGCAGCCAAGATTTGGGGAGACCCCGTTTGAACACTGAAGCTTTCTTT.

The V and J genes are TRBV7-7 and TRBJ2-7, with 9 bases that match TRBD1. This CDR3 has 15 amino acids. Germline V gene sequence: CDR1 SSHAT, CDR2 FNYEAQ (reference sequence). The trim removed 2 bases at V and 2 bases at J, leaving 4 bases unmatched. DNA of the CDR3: TGTGCCAGCAGCTTAAAACAGGGGGCGCCCTACGAGCAGTACTTC. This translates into CASSLKQGAPYEQYF.

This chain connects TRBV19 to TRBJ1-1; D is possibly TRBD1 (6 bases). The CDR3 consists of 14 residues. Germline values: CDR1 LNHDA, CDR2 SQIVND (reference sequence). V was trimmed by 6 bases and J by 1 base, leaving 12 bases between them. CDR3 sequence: CASRKQDRNTEAFF. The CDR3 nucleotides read TGTGCCAGTAGAAAACAGGACAGGAACACTGAAGCTTTCTTT.

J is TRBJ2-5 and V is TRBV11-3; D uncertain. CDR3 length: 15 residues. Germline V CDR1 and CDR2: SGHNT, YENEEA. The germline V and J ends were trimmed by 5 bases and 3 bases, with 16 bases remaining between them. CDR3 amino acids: CASSRNQDNKETQYF. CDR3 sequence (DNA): TGTGCCAGCAGCCGAAACCAGGATAATAAAGAGACCCAGTACTTC. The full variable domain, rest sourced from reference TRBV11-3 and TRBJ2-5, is EAGVVQSPRYKIIEKKQPVAFWCNPISGHNTLYWYLQNLGQGPELLIRYENEEAVDDSQLPKDRFSAERLKGVDSTLKIQPAELGDSAVYLCASSRNQDNKETQYFGPGTRLLVL.

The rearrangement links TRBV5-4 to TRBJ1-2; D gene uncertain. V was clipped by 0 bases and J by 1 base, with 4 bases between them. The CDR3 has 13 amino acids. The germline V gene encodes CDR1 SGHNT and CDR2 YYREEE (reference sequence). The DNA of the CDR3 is TGTGCCAGCAGCTTGGGTCATAACTATGGCTACACCTTC. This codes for CASSLGHNYGYTF.

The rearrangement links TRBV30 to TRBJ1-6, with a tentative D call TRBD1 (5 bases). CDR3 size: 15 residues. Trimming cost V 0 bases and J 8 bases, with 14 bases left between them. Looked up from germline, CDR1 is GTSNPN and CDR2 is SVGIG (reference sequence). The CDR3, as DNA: TGTGCCTGGAGTGTAGGGGTCAGAGCGTATTCACCCCTCCACTTT. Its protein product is CAWSVGVRAYSPLHF.

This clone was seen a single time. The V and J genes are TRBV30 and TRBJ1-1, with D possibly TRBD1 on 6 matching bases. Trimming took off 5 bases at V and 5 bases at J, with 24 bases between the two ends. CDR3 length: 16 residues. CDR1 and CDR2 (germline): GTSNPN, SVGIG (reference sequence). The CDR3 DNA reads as TGTGCCTGGCAAGGGGGGGCCGGAAAAGTCGGGACTGAAGCTTTCTTT. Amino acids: CAWQGGAGKVGTEAFF.

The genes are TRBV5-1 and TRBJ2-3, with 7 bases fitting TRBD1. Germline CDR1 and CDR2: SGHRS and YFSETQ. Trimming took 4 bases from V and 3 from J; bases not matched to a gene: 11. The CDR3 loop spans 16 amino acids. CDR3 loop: CASSDTGVIRTDTQYF. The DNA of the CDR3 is TGCGCCAGCAGCGACACAGGGGTAATTAGAACAGATACGCAGTATTTT.

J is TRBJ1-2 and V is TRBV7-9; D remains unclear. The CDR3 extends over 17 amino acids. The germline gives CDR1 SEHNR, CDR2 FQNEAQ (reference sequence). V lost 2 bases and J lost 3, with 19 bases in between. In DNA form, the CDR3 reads TGTGCCAGCAGCTTAAATCAGGCGGGTCGTGGGGACTATGGCTACACCTTC. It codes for CASSLNQAGRGDYGYTF.

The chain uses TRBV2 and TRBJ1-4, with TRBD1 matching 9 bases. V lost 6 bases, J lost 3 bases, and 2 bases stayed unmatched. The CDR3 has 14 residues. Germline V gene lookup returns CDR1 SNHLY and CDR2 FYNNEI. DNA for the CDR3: TGTGCCAGCAGCAGGACAGGGGCTAATGAAAAACTGTTTTTT. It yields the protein CASSRTGANEKLFF.

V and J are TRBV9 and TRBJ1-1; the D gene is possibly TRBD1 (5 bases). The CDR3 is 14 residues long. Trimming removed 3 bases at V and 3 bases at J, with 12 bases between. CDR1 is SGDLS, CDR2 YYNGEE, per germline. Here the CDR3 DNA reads TGTGCCAGCAGCGCAGTGGGGGGTGACACTGAAGCTTTCTTT. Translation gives CASSAVGGDTEAFF.

CDR3 nucleotides: TGTGCCAGCAGTGCGGGACTTTCCACAGATACGCAGTATTTT. Translated, it gives CASSAGLSTDTQYF. The rearrangement links TRBV6-1 to TRBJ2-3; D is perhaps TRBD2 (6 bases). This CDR3 is 14 amino acids long. Deletions cut 4 bases from V and 2 bases from J, with 10 bases between. Germline-derived CDR1 and CDR2 are MNHNS and SASEGT.

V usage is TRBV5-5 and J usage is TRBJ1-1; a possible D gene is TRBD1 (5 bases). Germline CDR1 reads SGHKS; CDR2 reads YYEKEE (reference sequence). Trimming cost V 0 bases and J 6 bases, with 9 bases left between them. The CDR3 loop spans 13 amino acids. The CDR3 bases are TGTGCCAGCAGCTTGGAGGGGTTCTCTGAAGCTTTCTTT. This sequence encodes CASSLEGFSEAFF.

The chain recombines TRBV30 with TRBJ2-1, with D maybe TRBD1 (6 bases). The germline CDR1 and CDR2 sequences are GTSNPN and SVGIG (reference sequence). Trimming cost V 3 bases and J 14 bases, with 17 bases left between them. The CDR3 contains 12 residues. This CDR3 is CAWRDETGREFF. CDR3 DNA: TGTGCCTGGAGAGACGAGACAGGTAGGGAGTTCTTC.

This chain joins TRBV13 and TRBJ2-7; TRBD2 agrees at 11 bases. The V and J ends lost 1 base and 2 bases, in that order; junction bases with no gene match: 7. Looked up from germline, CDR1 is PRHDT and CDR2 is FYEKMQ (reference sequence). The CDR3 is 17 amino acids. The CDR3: CASSLEGSTSGTYEQYF. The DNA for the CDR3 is TGTGCCAGCAGCTTAGAGGGTTCGACTAGCGGGACCTACGAGCAGTACTTC.

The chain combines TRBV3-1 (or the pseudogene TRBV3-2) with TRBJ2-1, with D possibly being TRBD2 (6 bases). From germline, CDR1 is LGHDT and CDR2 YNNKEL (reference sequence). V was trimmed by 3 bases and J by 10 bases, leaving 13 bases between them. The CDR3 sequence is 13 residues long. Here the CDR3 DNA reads TGTGCCAGCAGCCATCGGGGGAGAAACGAGCAGTTCTTC. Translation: CASSHRGRNEQFF.

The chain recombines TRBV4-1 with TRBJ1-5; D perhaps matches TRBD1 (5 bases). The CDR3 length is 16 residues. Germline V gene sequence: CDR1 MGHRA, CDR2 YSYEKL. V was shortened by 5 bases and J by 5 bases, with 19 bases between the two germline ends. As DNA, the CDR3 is TGCGCCAGCAGCTACGGGGGATTGCGGGACGATCAGCCCCAGCATTTT. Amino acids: CASSYGGLRDDQPQHF.

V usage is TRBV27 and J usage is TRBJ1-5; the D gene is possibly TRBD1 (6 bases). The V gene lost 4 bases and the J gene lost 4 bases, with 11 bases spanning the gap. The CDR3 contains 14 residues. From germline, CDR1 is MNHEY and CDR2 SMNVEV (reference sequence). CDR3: CASSSYRANQPQHF. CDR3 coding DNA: TGTGCCAGCAGTTCCTACAGGGCTAATCAGCCCCAGCATTTT.